Reported below is one T cell receptor (beta chain). Its antigen is currently unknown. Trimming shortened V by 1 base and J by 6 bases, and 5 bases separated the two germline ends. The CDR3 totals 11 residues. CDR1 and CDR2 (germline): SGHDT, YYEEEE. The table came from immunoSEQ multiplex PCR; TCRdb's copy has only in-frame clones and leaves some out. The data contain 50,000 or so clones, 65% to 90% of them singletons. The data are from a study of OX40 agonist ivuxolimab in advanced cancers. Findings of the study overall: The study did not work out the antigen specificity of the expanded peripheral T cells.

This TCR was sampled from an adult with an advanced solid tumor such as melanoma, head and neck, liver or kidney cancer. The J gene is TRBJ2-7, the V gene TRBV5-6, with D uncertain. Material: CD4+ or CD8+ T cells sorted from blood, obtained in a trial of the OX40 agonist ivuxolimab. CDR3: CASSLTSEQYF. The CDR3 region has the DNA TGTGCCAGCAGCTTGACGAGCGAGCAGTACTTC.